This T cell receptor beta chain was retrieved from a study of blood T cell repertoires in COVID-19. This clone turned up a few times. This sample also contains other DNA sequences that code for the same CDR3. Trimming removed 3 bases at V and 8 bases at J, with 14 bases between. This CDR3 has 14 residues. The repertoire was sequenced with immunoSEQ multiplex PCR; TCRdb's copy has only in-frame clones and lacks some. The sample has hundreds of thousands of clones, 85% to 90% seen once; the top ten hold approximately 1.4%. This TCR was recovered from a man older than 75 with acute or convalescent COVID-19. The chain joins TRBV23-1 to TRBJ1-3, with D possibly being TRBD1 (6 bases). TRBV23-1 counts as an open reading frame of uncertain function. Sequenced input: peripheral blood. In DNA, the CDR3 is TGCGCCAGCAGTCAGATGGGGGGGCAGGACACCATATATTTT. This translates into CASSQMGGQDTIYF.